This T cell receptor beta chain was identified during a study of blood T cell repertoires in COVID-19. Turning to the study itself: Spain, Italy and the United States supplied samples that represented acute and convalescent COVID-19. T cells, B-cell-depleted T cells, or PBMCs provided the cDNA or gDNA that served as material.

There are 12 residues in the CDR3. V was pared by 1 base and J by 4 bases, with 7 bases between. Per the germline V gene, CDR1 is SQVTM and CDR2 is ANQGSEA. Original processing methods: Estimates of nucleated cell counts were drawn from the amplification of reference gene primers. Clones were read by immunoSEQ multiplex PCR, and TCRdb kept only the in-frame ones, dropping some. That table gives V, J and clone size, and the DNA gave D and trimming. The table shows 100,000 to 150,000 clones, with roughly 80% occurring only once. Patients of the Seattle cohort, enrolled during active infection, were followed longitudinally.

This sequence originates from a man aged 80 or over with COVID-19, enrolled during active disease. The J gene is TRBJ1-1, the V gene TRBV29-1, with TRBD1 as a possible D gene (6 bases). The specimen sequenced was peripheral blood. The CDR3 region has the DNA TGCAGCGTTGAAGGGGACACCACTGAAGCTTTCTTT. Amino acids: CSVEGDTTEAFF.